Listed here is a single T cell receptor beta chain. The antigen is undetermined. Assay used: immunoSEQ multiplex PCR; TCRdb lists only in-frame clones, some missing. Among 2 million to 2.5 million clones listed, approximately 96% were seen once. Donors included only healthy HIV-negative adults lacking recent acute infections or vaccinations. V dropped 6 bases and J dropped 1 base, with 6 bases sitting between them. The CDR3 totals 12 residues. Germline lookup yields CDR1 MNHNS and CDR2 SASEGT. The data are from a study of shared clonotypes between healthy human individuals. Notes on the study in general: Clonotype sharing levels among donors were expected to vary with sequencing depth.

This receptor was taken from a man younger than 35 in good health. The sequenced sample was naive CD4+ T cells sorted from blood. Subset indicated: CD45RA+ positively selected. This chain connects TRBV6-1 to TRBJ1-1; no definite D call. In DNA form, the CDR3 reads TGTGCCAGCAGGGACGGGAACACTGAAGCTTTCTTT. Translating gives CASRDGNTEAFF.